Below, 10 T cell receptor beta chains from the same sample are listed, as sequenced in a study of T cell responses to AZD1222 COVID-19 vaccine. Assay used: immunoSEQ multiplex PCR; TCRdb lists only in-frame clones, some missing. The table records around 100,000 clones, nearly 90% of them present only once. Sequencing was performed on peripheral blood, taken on day 0 of AZD1222 vaccination. The source is an adult in good health.

The CDR3 loop is CASSLQDRAGHQPQHF. The CDR3 region has the DNA TGTGCCAGCAGCTTACAAGACAGGGCGGGCCATCAGCCCCAGCATTTT. The rearrangement links TRBV5-4 to TRBJ1-5; TRBD1 matches at 7 bases. J lost 5 bases, V lost 2 bases, and 10 bases had no gene match. The CDR3 is 16 amino acids. Germline V CDR1 and CDR2: SGHNT, YYREEE (reference sequence).

The gene calls are TRBV19 and TRBJ2-6, with no clear D. The CDR3 loop spans 15 amino acids. CDR1 LNHDA and CDR2 SQIVND come from the germline V gene (reference sequence). Trimming removed 5 bases from V and 0 bases from J, with 8 bases in between. CDR3 in amino acids: CASSGQHSGANVLTF. As DNA, the CDR3 is TGTGCCAGTAGTGGGCAGCACTCTGGGGCCAACGTCCTGACTTTC.

The rearrangement uses TRBV7-2 and TRBJ2-6, with D perhaps matching TRBD1 (5 bases). V dropped 6 bases and J dropped 0 bases, with 9 bases sitting between them. CDR3 length equals 15 residues. From germline, CDR1 is SGHTA and CDR2 FQGNSA. The CDR3 DNA sequence: TGTGCCAGCAGTGTTCAGGGCTCTGGGGCCAACGTCCTGACTTTC. As protein: CASSVQGSGANVLTF.

There are a few counts of this clone. This chain connects TRBV6-5 to TRBJ2-7, with 7 positions matching TRBD1. Trimming at V came to 0 bases and at J to 5 bases, leaving 7 bases not matched to a gene. The CDR3 is made up of 15 amino acids. From germline, CDR1 is MNHEY and CDR2 SVGAGI. The CDR3 protein is CASSYSETGTDEQYF. The CDR3 coding sequence is TGTGCCAGCAGTTACTCGGAGACAGGGACCGACGAGCAGTACTTC.

This clone has a handful of counts. The chain links TRBV5-5 to TRBJ2-7, with D perhaps TRBD1 (5 bases). V was pared by 1 base and J by 3 bases, with 8 bases between. Germline CDR1 and CDR2: SGHKS and YYEKEE (reference sequence). The length of the CDR3 is 13 residues. The CDR3 is CASSLRQGYEQYF. DNA of the CDR3: TGTGCCAGCAGCTTGAGGCAGGGCTACGAGCAGTACTTC.

V is TRBV4-2 and J is TRBJ2-1, with 8 positions matching TRBD1. Germline CDR1 is LGHNA and CDR2 is YNFKEQ. The CDR3 loop spans 16 amino acids. The ends lost 2 bases at V and 7 bases at J; junction bases unmatched: 10. This CDR3 reads CASSQSGPRGRNEQFF. The CDR3 coding sequence is TGTGCCAGCAGCCAATCTGGCCCCAGGGGGCGGAATGAGCAGTTCTTC.

Comments on this clone: An end of the junction does not agree with germline; a read error may underlie this. The chain employs TRBV2 and TRBJ1-4; no clear D. The V gene's germline CDR1 is SNHLY and CDR2 FYNNEI. The length of the CDR3 is 13 residues. CDR3 loop: CAERGLSKEKLFF. CDR3 bases: TGTGCCGAAAGAGGCCTATCTAAAGAAAAACTGTTTTTT. The full variable domain, completed using reference TRBV2 and TRBJ1-4, is EPEVTQTPSHQVTQMGQEVILRCVPISNHLYFYWYRQILGQKVEFLVSFYNNEISEKSEIFDDQFSVERPDGSNFTLKIRSTKLEDSAMYFCAERGLSKEKLFFGSGTQLSVL.

The DNA for the CDR3 is TGCGCCAGCAGCCAAGCGGGACAGGGGGACACCGGGGAGCTGTTTTTT. Protein sequence: CASSQAGQGDTGELFF. The chain recombines TRBV4-3 with TRBJ2-2; 11 bases are a match to TRBD1. CDR1 and CDR2 from the germline V gene are LGHNA and YSLEER. After removal of 1 base from V and 3 bases from J, the junction contained 1 base not matched to a gene. The CDR3 is 16 residues long.

The V gene is TRBV28, the J gene TRBJ1-2; D is undetermined. In germline, CDR1 is MDHEN, CDR2 SYDVKM. V was clipped by 6 bases and J by 8 bases, with 13 bases between them. This CDR3 has 12 amino acids. The CDR3, as DNA: TGTGCCAGCAGGAACAGTTCCCTCGGCTACACCTTC. This gives the protein CASRNSSLGYTF.

This chain uses TRBV6-2 or TRBV6-3 with TRBJ1-6; weak D call: TRBD1 (5 bases). V lost 5 bases to trimming and J lost 9 bases, with 11 bases between them. Germline CDR1 reads MNHEY; CDR2 reads SVGEGT. The CDR3 extends over 13 amino acids. The CDR3 region has the DNA TGTGCCAGCAGTCACCGGACAAGTTCACCCCTCCACTTT. It yields the protein CASSHRTSSPLHF.